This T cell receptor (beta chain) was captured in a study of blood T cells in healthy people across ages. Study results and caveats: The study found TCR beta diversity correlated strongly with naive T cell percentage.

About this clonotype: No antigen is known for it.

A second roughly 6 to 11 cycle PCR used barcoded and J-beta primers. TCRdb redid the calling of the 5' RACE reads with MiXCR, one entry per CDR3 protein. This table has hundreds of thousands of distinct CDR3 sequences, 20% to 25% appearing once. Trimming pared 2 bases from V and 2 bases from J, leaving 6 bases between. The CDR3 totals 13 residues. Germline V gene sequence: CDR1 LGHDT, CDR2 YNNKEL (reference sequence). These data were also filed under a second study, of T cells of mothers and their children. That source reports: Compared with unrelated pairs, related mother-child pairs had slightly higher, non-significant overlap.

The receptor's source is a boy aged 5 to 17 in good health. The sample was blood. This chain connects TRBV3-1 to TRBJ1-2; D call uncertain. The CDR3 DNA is TGTGCCAGCAGCCAACATATCAACTATGGCTACACCTTC. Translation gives CASSQHINYGYTF.